The clone carrying this TCR beta chain was counted at least ten times. Its antigen is not known. cDNA libraries for TCR beta contained unique molecular identifiers. The source material, about 0.9 to 10 million T cells, gave rise to roughly 500,000 cDNA molecules. MiXCR was run by TCRdb on the PCR reads, yielding one entry per CDR3 protein. This sample has approximately 730,000 distinct CDR3 sequences, with less than 35% found just once. This CDR3 is 12 amino acids long. Trimming removed 2 bases at V and 4 bases at J, with 8 bases between. The germline V gene encodes CDR1 DFQATT and CDR2 SNEGSKA (reference sequence). These data are taken from a study of post-analysis software for immune sequencing data. The study's findings and limits: Patients had higher frequencies than controls of roughly 5 TRBV segments, including TRBV5-6, TRBV5-1 and TRBV20-1.

This chain joins TRBV20-1 and TRBJ1-2, with D hard to call. This receptor was taken from a girl aged 10-17 years with multiple sclerosis. Sequencing was done on a sample of blood. The CDR3 protein is CSARRAGYGYTF. CDR3 coding DNA: TGCAGTGCTAGACGGGCAGGCTATGGCTACACCTTC.